The present entry profiles one T cell receptor (beta chain) with its context. Its target is unknown. The data originate from a study of Ad26.COV2.S vaccination and SARS-CoV-2 variants. Findings and caveats of the study: Recipients of vaccine and of placebo showed similar breadth of their non-spike TCR repertoires. TCR breadth and depth estimates may have understated total T cell responses.

Looked up from germline, CDR1 is LGHNT and CDR2 is FRNRAP. V dropped 0 bases and J dropped 8 bases, with 10 bases sitting between them. CDR3 size: 13 residues. Generated by immunoSEQ multiplex PCR, the TCRdb table keeps only in-frame clones and is missing some. The sample lists 400,000 to 450,000 clones; around nine tenths were seen once. This sample's treatment: roughly 19 received Ad26.COV2.S at low or high dose, single or two shots; about 5 received placebo; per-sample allocation not given. Sampling took place 63 days after the first vaccine or placebo injection. The sequenced sample was peripheral blood, obtained in a trial of Ad26.COV2.S vaccine versus placebo. V usage is TRBV12-5 and J usage is TRBJ1-2, with no clear D. The receptor comes from a person between 18 and 65 years old who received the Ad26.COV2.S COVID-19 vaccine or a placebo. In DNA, the CDR3 is TGTGCTAGTGGTTTGGTTGGTTTGAGGGGCTACACCTTC. Translation: CASGLVGLRGYTF.